What follows are 2 T cell receptor beta chains derived from one specimen sequenced in a study of T cell repertoires in cytomegalovirus infection (dated by TCRdb to between 2017 and 2020). Sequencing was carried out with an Illumina HiSeq 1500. In TCRdb, the public reads were trimmed at Q25 with fastp and aligned with MiXCR, with productive beta chains retained. For every CDR3 protein sequence, its rows merge into one entry that carries the most common genes and DNA. Here the sample has around 740,000 distinct CDR3 sequences; roughly a third occur a single time. Jointly, the top ten make up 2.8% of the sample. What was sequenced was PBMCs. The receptors here all came from a human donor in good health (CMV status not recorded). Some clones in this sample may be carry-over from other donors' samples.

The chain is built from TRBV28 and TRBJ1-5; no clear D. The CDR3 is 14 residues long. Germline V gene data show CDR1 as MDHEN and CDR2 as SYDVKM. V was trimmed by 3 bases and J by 2 bases, leaving 8 bases between them. The DNA of the CDR3 is TGTGCCAGCAGTTTCTTCGGGGGCAATCAGCCCCAGCATTTT. Its translation: CASSFFGGNQPQHF.

This clonotype was counted ten times or more. This rearrangement joins TRBV12-3 or TRBV12-4 to TRBJ1-2; D is possibly TRBD1 (6 bases). This CDR3 contains 13 residues. V dropped 2 bases and J dropped 7 bases, with 11 bases sitting between them. CDR3 bases: TGTGCCAGCAGTTTAACGGGGGGCAGTGGCTACACCTTC. This encodes CASSLTGGSGYTF.